Each of the 2 T cell receptor beta chains below was sequenced from the same sample in a study of CD4 T cells in relation to SARS-CoV-2 and coronaviruses. Generated by immunoSEQ multiplex PCR, the TCRdb table keeps only in-frame clones and is missing some. Of roughly 21,000 clones listed, more than 65% are singletons. CD4+ T cells from unexposed donors were obtained before the COVID-19 pandemic (2011-2018). The cells were cultured for approximately ten days before CD4+ T cells were isolated. Their specific antigens are unknown. The sequencing input was CD4+ T cells from PBMCs, cultured in vitro. Receptors were obtained from a human donor in good health.

The chain combines TRBV4-3 with TRBJ1-2; D is uncertain. This CDR3 has 20 residues. V dropped 6 bases and J dropped 5 bases, with 34 bases sitting between them. The germline gives CDR1 LGHNA, CDR2 YSLEER. Written as DNA, the CDR3 is TGCGCCAGCAGGCGCGCTATTCAAAGAGGCAGCCGGGAGTTGCATTATGGCTACACCTTC. It encodes CASRRAIQRGSRELHYGYTF.

The chain couples TRBV7-9 to TRBJ1-3; 7 nucleotides align to TRBD1. V shed 6 bases, J shed 5 bases, and the junction held 4 bases outside the gene matches. Germline V CDR1 and CDR2: SEHNR, FQNEAQ (reference sequence). The CDR3 extends over 13 amino acids. CDR3 nucleotide sequence: TGTGCCAGCAGGGGACAGCTAAGAAACACCATATATTTT. Its translation is CASRGQLRNTIYF.